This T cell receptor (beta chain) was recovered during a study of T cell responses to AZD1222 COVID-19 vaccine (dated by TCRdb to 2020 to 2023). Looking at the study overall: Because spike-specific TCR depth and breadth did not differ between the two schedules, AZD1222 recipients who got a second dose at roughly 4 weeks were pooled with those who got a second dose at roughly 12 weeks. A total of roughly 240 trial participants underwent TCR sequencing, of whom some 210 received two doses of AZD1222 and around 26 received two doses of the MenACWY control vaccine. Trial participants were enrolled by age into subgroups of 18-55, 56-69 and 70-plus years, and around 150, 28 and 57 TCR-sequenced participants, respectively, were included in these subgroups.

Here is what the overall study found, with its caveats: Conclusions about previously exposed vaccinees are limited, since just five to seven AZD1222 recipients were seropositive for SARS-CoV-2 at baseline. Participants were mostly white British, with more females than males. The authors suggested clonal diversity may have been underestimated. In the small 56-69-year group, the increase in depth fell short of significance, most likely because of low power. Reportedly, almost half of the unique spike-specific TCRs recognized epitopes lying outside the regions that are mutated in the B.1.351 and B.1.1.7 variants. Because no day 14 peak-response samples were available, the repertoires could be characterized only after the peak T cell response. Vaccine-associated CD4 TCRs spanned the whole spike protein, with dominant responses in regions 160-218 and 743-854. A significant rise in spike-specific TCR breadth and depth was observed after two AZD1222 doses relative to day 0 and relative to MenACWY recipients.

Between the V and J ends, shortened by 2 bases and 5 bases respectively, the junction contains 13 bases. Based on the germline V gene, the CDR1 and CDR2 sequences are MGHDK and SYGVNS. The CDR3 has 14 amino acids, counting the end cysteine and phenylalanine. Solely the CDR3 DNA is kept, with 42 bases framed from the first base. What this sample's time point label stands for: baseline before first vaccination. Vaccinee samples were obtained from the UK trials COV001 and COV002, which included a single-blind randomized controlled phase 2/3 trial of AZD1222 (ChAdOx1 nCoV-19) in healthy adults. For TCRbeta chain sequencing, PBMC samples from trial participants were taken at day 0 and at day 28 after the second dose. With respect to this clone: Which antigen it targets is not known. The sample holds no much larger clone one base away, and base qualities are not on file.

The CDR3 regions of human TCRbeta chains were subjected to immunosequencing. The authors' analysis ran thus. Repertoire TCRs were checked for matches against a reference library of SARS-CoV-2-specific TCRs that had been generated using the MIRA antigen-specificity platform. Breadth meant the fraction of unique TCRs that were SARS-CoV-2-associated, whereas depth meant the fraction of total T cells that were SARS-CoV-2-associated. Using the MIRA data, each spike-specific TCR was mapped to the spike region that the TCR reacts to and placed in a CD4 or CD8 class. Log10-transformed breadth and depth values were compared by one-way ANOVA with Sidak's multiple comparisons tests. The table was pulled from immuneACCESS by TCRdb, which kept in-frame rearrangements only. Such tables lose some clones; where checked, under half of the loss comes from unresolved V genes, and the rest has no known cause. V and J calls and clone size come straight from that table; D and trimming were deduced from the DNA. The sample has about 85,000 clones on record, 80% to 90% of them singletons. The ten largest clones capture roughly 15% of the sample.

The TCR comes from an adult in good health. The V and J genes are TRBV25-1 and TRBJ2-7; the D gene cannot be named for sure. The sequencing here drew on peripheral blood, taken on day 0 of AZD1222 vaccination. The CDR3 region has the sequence CASSEPGQDDEQYF. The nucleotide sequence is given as TGTGCCAGCAGTGAACCCGGGCAGGATGACGAGCAGTACTTC.